These 15 T cell receptor beta chains came from one sample sequenced in a study of T cell changes during pregnancy in multiple sclerosis. The protocol was immunoSEQ multiplex PCR, while the TCRdb copy is restricted to in-frame clones and leaves out a portion. The sample consists of fewer than 75,000 clones, approximately 92% of them appearing once. This material consisted of peripheral blood, taken in the first trimester of pregnancy. All receptors come from a female donor with multiple sclerosis, enrolled in a pregnancy study.

The table lists this clone with a count of one. The chain carries TRBV25-1 and TRBJ1-1, with D tentatively TRBD1 (5 bases). The germline V gene has CDR1 MGHDK and CDR2 SYGVNS. The V end was cut by 3 bases, the J end by 1 base, with 12 bases between. This CDR3 contains 15 residues. CDR3: CASSDSRTGNTEAFF. DNA for the CDR3: TGTGCCAGCAGTGACTCCAGAACAGGGAACACTGAAGCTTTCTTT.

The chain links TRBV5-1 to TRBJ2-1, with D tentatively TRBD1 (7 bases). Germline loops: CDR1 SGHRS, CDR2 YFSETQ. This CDR3 has 17 residues. V was pared by 2 bases and J by 5 bases, with 20 bases between. This CDR3 is CASSLSIQGGKDNEQFF. The CDR3 nucleotides read TGCGCCAGCAGCTTAAGTATTCAGGGGGGCAAGGACAATGAGCAGTTCTTC.

V usage is TRBV6-6 and J usage is TRBJ2-7; possible D gene TRBD1, 6 bases. Trimming pared 0 bases from V and 3 bases from J, leaving 15 bases between. This CDR3 is built from 16 residues. Per germline, CDR1 MNHNY and CDR2 SVGAGI (reference sequence). DNA of the CDR3: TGTGCCAGCAGTTACTCAAAATTGACAGGCGACTACGAGCAGTACTTC. Residues: CASSYSKLTGDYEQYF.

The V and J genes are TRBV6-5 and TRBJ2-5; D is possibly TRBD1 (5 bases). Germline values: CDR1 MNHEY, CDR2 SVGAGI. The CDR3 is made up of 13 amino acids. V lost 6 bases and J lost 2, with 10 bases in between. CDR3 nucleotides: TGTGCCAGCAGGCCAGGGCCGCAAGAGACCCAGTACTTC. Its translation is CASRPGPQETQYF.

This clone was counted a few times. The rearrangement uses TRBV6-1 and TRBJ1-1, with 7 bases that match TRBD1. This CDR3 comprises 14 residues. Germline lookup yields CDR1 MNHNS and CDR2 SASEGT. J lost 4 bases, V lost 6 bases, and 8 bases had no gene match. In DNA form, the CDR3 reads TGTGCCAGCAGCCTGGGACAGAAGTCCACTGAAGCTTTCTTT. Translated, it gives CASSLGQKSTEAFF.

The chain has TRBV4-2 and TRBJ2-3; TRBD2 matches 9 bases. V was pared by 0 bases and J by 5 bases, with 9 bases of the junction left unmatched. The CDR3 extends over 17 amino acids. Germline loops: CDR1 LGHNA, CDR2 YNFKEQ. The CDR3 DNA reads TGTGCCAGCAGCCAAGATGGCGGGAGGGCCCGGGGAGATACGCAGTATTTT. It encodes CASSQDGGRARGDTQYF.

This sequence joins TRBV2 and TRBJ1-2; unclear D gene. Germline values: CDR1 SNHLY, CDR2 FYNNEI. Trimming removed 4 bases from V and 8 bases from J, with 17 bases in between. This CDR3 is 14 amino acids long. This chain's CDR3 is CASSALDPRNGYTF. The CDR3 DNA reads TGTGCCAGCAGTGCTCTCGATCCGCGAAACGGCTACACCTTC.

The V call is TRBV6-6, the J call TRBJ2-3; 7 bases line up with TRBD1. The CDR3 is made up of 14 amino acids. Germline CDR1 is MNHNY and CDR2 is SVGAGI (reference sequence). V dropped 5 bases and J dropped 10; count of bases not matched to a gene: 12. The CDR3 DNA reads as TGTGCCAGCAGTGGCTCGGGACAGCTGTCCCCGCAGTATTTT. As protein: CASSGSGQLSPQYF.

The rearrangement links TRBV27 to TRBJ1-3, with 7 bases fitting TRBD1. Germline values: CDR1 MNHEY, CDR2 SMNVEV (reference sequence). The CDR3 runs 14 residues. Germline trimming cut 5 bases from V and 0 bases from J; bases unmatched to any gene: 1. CDR3 protein: CASSRTGSGNTIYF. The DNA for the CDR3 is TGTGCCAGCAGTAGGACAGGCTCTGGAAACACCATATATTTT.

The chain employs TRBV30 and TRBJ1-1; D may be TRBD1 (5 bases). The CDR3 sequence is 13 residues long. CDR1 and CDR2 (germline): GTSNPN, SVGIG (reference sequence). Trimming shortened V by 1 base and J by 6 bases, and 12 bases separated the two germline ends. CDR3 in DNA: TGTGCCTGGAGTGGGGGGGGAGGCGCTGAAGCTTTCTTT. The encoded protein is CAWSGGGGAEAFF.

This chain joins TRBV28 and TRBJ1-2; D might be TRBD1 (5 bases). Trimming left V 2 bases short and J 5 bases short, with 12 bases between. This CDR3 comprises 14 residues. CDR1 and CDR2 from the germline V gene are MDHEN and SYDVKM. The CDR3 loop is CASSLAPQAYGYTF. The CDR3, as DNA: TGTGCCAGCAGTTTAGCCCCACAGGCGTATGGCTACACCTTC.

For this clone: The sample carries other DNA sequences with the same CDR3. J is TRBJ1-1 and V is TRBV18; D is undetermined. The germline CDR1 and CDR2 sequences are KGHSH and LQKENI. This CDR3 is 15 amino acids long. V shed 2 bases and J shed 0 bases, with 10 bases lying between them. Here the CDR3 DNA reads TGTGCCAGCTCACCAAGGCAGGCGCTGAACACTGAAGCTTTCTTT. Amino acid sequence: CASSPRQALNTEAFF. The variable domain in full, with the rest retrieved from reference TRBV18 and TRBJ1-1, is NAGVMQNPRHLVRRRGQEARLRCSPMKGHSHVYWYRQLPEEGLKFMVYLQKENIIDESGMPKERFSAEFPKEGPSILRIQQVVRGDSAAYFCASSPRQALNTEAFFGQGTRLTVV.

This rearrangement joins TRBV20-1 to TRBJ1-2, with a possible D match to TRBD1 (5 bases). The V and J ends lost 6 bases and 14 bases respectively, with 16 bases between them. Germline V lookup: CDR1 DFQATT, CDR2 SNEGSKA (reference sequence). This CDR3 has 10 amino acids. CDR3 sequence: CSAADSDRTF. The CDR3 DNA is TGCAGTGCCGCCGACAGCGATAGGACCTTC.

V usage is TRBV10-3 and J usage is TRBJ1-2, with a weak D call TRBD1 (5 bases). The germline V gene encodes CDR1 ENHRY and CDR2 SYGVKD. V lost 5 bases to trimming and J lost 7 bases, with 17 bases between them. The length of the CDR3 is 14 residues. CDR3 DNA: TGTGCCATCAGTAGGTCAGGGCTGTCGGGTGGCTACACCTTC. Translated, it gives CAISRSGLSGGYTF.

This chain links TRBV5-4 with TRBJ1-4; D possibly corresponds to TRBD1 (6 bases). Trimming took off 2 bases at V and 8 bases at J, with 10 bases between the two ends. This CDR3 has 13 amino acids. The germline V gene encodes CDR1 SGHNT and CDR2 YYREEE (reference sequence). CDR3 nucleotides: TGTGCCAGCAGCTTCGGGGGGCGGGAAAAACTGTTTTTT. This encodes CASSFGGREKLFF.